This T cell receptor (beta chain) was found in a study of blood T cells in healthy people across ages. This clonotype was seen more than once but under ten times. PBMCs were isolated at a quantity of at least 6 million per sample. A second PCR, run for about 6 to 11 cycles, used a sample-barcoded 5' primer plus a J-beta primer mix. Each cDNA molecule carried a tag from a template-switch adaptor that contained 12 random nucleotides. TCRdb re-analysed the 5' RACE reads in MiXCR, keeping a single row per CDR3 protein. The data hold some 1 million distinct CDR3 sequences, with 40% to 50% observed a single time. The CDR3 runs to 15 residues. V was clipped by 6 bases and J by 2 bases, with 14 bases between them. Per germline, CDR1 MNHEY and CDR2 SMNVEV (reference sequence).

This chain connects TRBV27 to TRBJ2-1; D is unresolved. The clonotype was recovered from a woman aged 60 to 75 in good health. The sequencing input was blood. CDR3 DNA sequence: TGTGCCAGCAGCCGACGGGCCGCCGCCTACAATGAGCAGTTCTTC. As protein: CASSRRAAAYNEQFF.